These T cell receptor beta chains were read from a single sample in a study of tumor-infiltrating lymphocytes in oesophageal squamous cell carcinoma. TCRdb analysed the PCR reads with MiXCR anew, one entry per CDR3 protein. Among 15,000 to 25,000 distinct CDR3 sequences, around 41% were seen once, and the ten largest hold about 14%. Sequencing input: normal esophageal tissue next to the tumor. These receptors originate from a male donor with esophageal squamous cell carcinoma. CDR3s include the opening cysteine and the closing phenylalanine or tryptophan. Fields, in order: V gene, D gene, clone size, J gene, CDR3 DNA, CDR3 protein. The D gene is left open where the match is weak. Some rows mark clone size as missing; the rest say once, few, many or name a class of expanded clone.

TRBV7-2,NA,few,TRBJ2-7,TGTGCCAGCAGCCGTACAGGCTCCTACGAGCAGTACTTC,CASSRTGSYEQYF
TRBV7-9,NA,many,TRBJ1-3,TGTGCCAGCAGCCCACCCCTAGCGAGAAATGCTCGGAGAAACACCATATATTTT,CASSPPLARNARRNTIYF
TRBV5-1,NA,NA,TRBJ2-3,TGCGCCAGCAGCTCGACCCTCACAGATACGCAGTATTTT,CASSSTLTDTQYF
TRBV19,TRBD1,many,TRBJ2-1,TGTGCCAGTACCCAGGGGGCAATCTACAATGAGCAGTTCTTC,CASTQGAIYNEQFF
TRBV5-1,TRBD1,many,TRBJ2-1,TGCGCCAGCAGCTCCAGACAGGGTTCCTACAATGAGCAGTTCTTC,CASSSRQGSYNEQFF
TRBV2,NA,NA,TRBJ2-6,NA,CASSDAPTSPTLHLRF
TRBV7-2,NA,NA,TRBJ2-3,TGTGCCAGCAGCTTGGGGACGGCAGATACGCAGTATTTT,CASSLGTADTQYF
TRBV7-8,NA,NA,TRBJ2-2,TGTGCCAGCAGAGGCGTCAGGGAGCTGTTTTTT,CASRGVRELFF
TRBV7-3,NA,many,TRBJ2-1,TGTGCCAGCAGCTTAAGGGGCCGGTTGGGGGGCGCGATTGATGAGCAGTTCTTC,CASSLRGRLGGAIDEQFF
TRBV7-2,TRBD1,few,TRBJ1-4,TGTGCCAGCAGCTTACAGGGGGGGTTGAATGAAAAACTGTTTTTT,CASSLQGGLNEKLFF
TRBV7-3,NA,NA,TRBJ1-1,TGTGCCAGCAGCTTTTCGGGGACGGTGAACACTGAAGCTTTCTTT,CASSFSGTVNTEAFF
TRBV6-5,NA,NA,TRBJ2-7,TGTGCCAGCACGGGGAATGCACGTTCACCCCTCCACTTC,CASTGNARSPLHF
TRBV7-2,TRBD1,NA,TRBJ2-6,TGTGCCAGCAGCTTCTTCGGGGACAGGGTCCCTGGGGCCAACGTCCTGACTTTC,CASSFFGDRVPGANVLTF
TRBV11-1,NA,NA,TRBJ2-4,TGTGCCAGCAGCTCAAGGGGGTCGAATTCACCCCTCCACTTC,CASSSRGSNSPLHF
TRBV20-1,NA,NA,TRBJ2-1,TGCAGTGCTAGGCCGGCGGGAACCTACAATGAGCAGTTCTTC,CSARPAGTYNEQFF
TRBV9,NA,NA,TRBJ2-7,TGTGCCAGCAGCGTAGTCCAGAGGCTTAACTCCTACAATGAGCAGTACTTC,CASSVVQRLNSYNEQYF
TRBV12-3/TRBV12-4,NA,few,TRBJ2-3,TGTGCCAGCAGTTTTAGCAGGGACACCGGGGAGCTGTATTTT,CASSFSRDTGELYF
TRBV11-3,NA,many,TRBJ2-2,TGTGCCAGCAGCTTAGTGATTGCCGGGGAGCTGTTTTTT,CASSLVIAGELFF
TRBV12-5,TRBD1,NA,TRBJ2-4,TGTGCTAGTGGTTCGGACAGGGGGAACATGATACTAGCCAAAAACATTCAGTACTTC,CASGSDRGNMILAKNIQYF
TRBV7-8,NA,NA,TRBJ2-5,TGTGCCAGCAGCTTAGGGGCAGGGGGGAGATATGGAGAGACCCAGTACTTC,CASSLGAGGRYGETQYF
TRBV5-3,TRBD1,NA,TRBJ2-5,TGTGCCAGCAGCTTAGGGGACAGGGGCGAGACCCAGTACTTC,CASSLGDRGETQYF
TRBV5-5,TRBD1,many,TRBJ2-5,TGTGCCAGCAGCTCGGACAGGATTCAAGAGACCCAGTACTTC,CASSSDRIQETQYF
TRBV7-9,TRBD1,medium-sized,TRBJ2-7,TGTGCCAGCAACGATTTTCCGGGACAGGGGACCTACGAGCAGTACTTC,CASNDFPGQGTYEQYF
TRBV6-2/TRBV6-3,TRBD2,NA,TRBJ2-1,TGTGCCAGCACCACATCGCGGGCGGGGGGGCGCAATGAGCAGTTCTTC,CASTTSRAGGRNEQFF
TRBV7-2,NA,NA,TRBJ2-5,TGTGCCAGCAGCTTTTTAGAGACCCAGTACTTC,CASSFLETQYF
TRBV25-1,TRBD2,NA,TRBJ2-1,TGTGCCACCAAGCCCAGCGGGATAACCAATGAGCAGTTCTTC,CATKPSGITNEQFF
TRBV5-1,NA,NA,TRBJ1-3,TGCGCCAGCGGCCGTGGTTCGGCCCTCTCTGGAAACACCATATATTTT,CASGRGSALSGNTIYF
TRBV6-6,TRBD1,NA,TRBJ2-7,TGTGCCAGCAGTGGCGGGACAGGGGAAAGCGAGCAGTACTTC,CASSGGTGESEQYF
TRBV7-6,NA,few,TRBJ2-1,TGTGCCAGCAGCTTAGCGTCGCTAGCGGAGCAGTTCTTC,CASSLASLAEQFF
TRBV7-6,TRBD1,large,TRBJ2-3,TGTGCCAGCAGCTTAGTTGTCAGGGGGGATACGCAGTATTTT,CASSLVVRGDTQYF
TRBV7-3,NA,NA,TRBJ2-1,TGTGCCAGCAGCCTGGACCTTGAAAATGAGCAGTTCTTC,CASSLDLENEQFF
TRBV24-1,TRBD1,many,TRBJ2-7,TGTGCCACCAGTGATGACAGGGTCCACGAGCAGTACTTC,CATSDDRVHEQYF
TRBV7-3,NA,NA,TRBJ2-7,TGTGCCAGCAGCTTAAGTCATGATTACGAGCAGTACTTC,CASSLSHDYEQYF
TRBV5-2,NA,NA,TRBJ2-7,NA,CASSPHVRLVGDGNEQYF
TRBV6-1,TRBD2,few,TRBJ2-5,TGTGCCAGCAGTGTGGGCAGCGGGGCTCAAGAGACCCAGTACTTC,CASSVGSGAQETQYF
TRBV7-2,TRBD2,large,TRBJ2-6,TGTGCCAGCAGCCCCCGGGGGGGACCCTCTGGGGCCAACGTCCTGACTTTC,CASSPRGGPSGANVLTF
TRBV7-2,NA,many,TRBJ1-5,TGTGCCACCAGGGTGGGCAATCAGCCCCAGCATTTT,CATRVGNQPQHF
TRBV7-9,TRBD2,medium-sized,TRBJ2-7,TGTGCCAGCAGCTTAGGGTGGCTAGCGGGAGGGCACAGGCATGAGCAGTACTTC,CASSLGWLAGGHRHEQYF
TRBV5-1,NA,many,TRBJ2-3,TGCGCCAGCAGCAGTCCCGAGACAGCTAGCACAGATACGCAGTATTTT,CASSSPETASTDTQYF
TRBV19,NA,few,TRBJ2-7,TGTGCCAGTTCCTACGGGCTTTCCGAGCAGTACTTC,CASSYGLSEQYF
TRBV12-3/TRBV12-4,NA,NA,TRBJ2-2,TGTGCCAGCAGTTTAGTCGGCAGGAAAACCGGGGAGCTGTTTTTT,CASSLVGRKTGELFF
TRBV27,NA,NA,TRBJ2-2,TGTGCCAGCAAAGGGCACAACACCGGGGAGCTGTTTTTT,CASKGHNTGELFF
TRBV12-3/TRBV12-4,NA,medium-sized,TRBJ1-1,TGTGCCAGCACCCTCGGACGAGAAGCTTTCTTT,CASTLGREAFF
TRBV24-1,TRBD1,many,TRBJ2-5,TGTGCCACCAGTGAGCACCTTTCCTTGACAGGGGCAGAGACCCAGTACTTC,CATSEHLSLTGAETQYF
TRBV6-1,NA,many,TRBJ1-5,TGTGCCAGCAGCCCCGGACAGTACAATCAGCCCCAGCATTTT,CASSPGQYNQPQHF
TRBV20-1,NA,NA,TRBJ1-1,TGCAGTGCTAGAGATCCCGCGACAGGTACAAACACTGAAGCTTTCTTT,CSARDPATGTNTEAFF
TRBV2,NA,NA,TRBJ2-5,TGTGCCAGCAGTGAAAGGTTTAGCGAAGAGACCCAGTACTTC,CASSERFSEETQYF
TRBV12-3/TRBV12-4,NA,NA,TRBJ2-3,TGTGCCAGCAGGAATGAATACAGGGTTTTTCTCACCGGGGAGCTGTACTTC,CASRNEYRVFLTGELYF
TRBV7-3,NA,NA,TRBJ1-1,TGTGCCAGCAGCCCGCCTTTAAAGTCTGAAGCTTTCTTT,CASSPPLKSEAFF